This T cell receptor (beta chain) was identified in a study of cytomegalovirus exposure and HLA in healthy donors (dated by TCRdb to 2015 to 2018). As for the study more broadly: In an earlier analysis of under 750 of the donors, about 270 Gb of sequence data and 120 million or so unique TCR beta sequences from roughly 200 million T cells were reported. An early release covering roughly 640 HLA-typed donors comprised roughly 300 gigabases of sequencing data and around 80 million unique TCR sequences. Among the roughly 400 genotyped donors, around 81% belonged to the genetic ancestry cluster associated with self-reported Caucasian donors. The study aimed to test whether signatures of past pathogen exposure could be identified by cataloging public T cell receptors. The T cell repertoires of 666 subjects were profiled by immunosequencing and related to cytomegalovirus serostatus. Along with the approximately 620-subject first cohort, a separate validation cohort of roughly 110 different subjects was used. The study combined high-throughput TCR immunosequencing, statistical association of individual TCRs with disease status, and machine learning to predict cytomegalovirus infection status. A later analysis re-examined previously published TCR beta repertoires from roughly 720 donors and added high-resolution HLA genotyping to investigate patterns of TCR occurrence. The later analysis used no new phenotypic data to find candidate immune exposures, relying instead on TCR beta sequences and their occurrence across donors. To decide whether each TCR beta V gene segment behaved as functional or pseudogenic, an earlier analysis of over 500 of the donors relied on high-throughput TCR beta sequencing. Donor age, sex, ethnicity and CMV serostatus were collected together with the repertoire data. In a later genetic analysis, genome-wide SNP genotypes for about three fifths of the 666 donors were used, and that subset was treated as a discovery cohort. All discovery cohort repertoires had been generated using a single sequencing platform. HLA typing covered class I and class II loci at four-digit resolution. The number of typed donors differed by locus: roughly 629-630 for A, B, C, DRB1 and DQB1; 500 to 550 for DQA1; around 580 for DPA1; and about 450 for DPB1. A handful of DR-DQ haplotypes were handled as single units for association and clustering because linkage in the cohort was strong. On average, roughly 250,000 unique TCR beta nucleotide sequences were sequenced per donor among several hundred genotyped donors of the cohort, with approximately 18% of those sequences being non-productive.

Library preparation was by the immunoSEQ multiplex PCR assay. For the multiplex PCR, a mixture combining 60 forward primers for TCR Vbeta segments and 13 reverse primers for TCR Jbeta segments was used. The CDR3 region of rearranged TCR beta genes was amplified from genomic DNA with a multiplex PCR assay. Amplified TCR beta libraries were sequenced as 87-base-pair reads on the Illumina HiSeq System. Regarding the original processing steps: In a later analysis, some 80 million unique TCR beta chains were counted across the roughly 670 repertoires, and roughly 9.9 million of these chains were shared by at least two donors. Raw reads were error-corrected and collapsed into unique sequences by a nearest-neighbor algorithm in which closely related sequences were merged to remove PCR and sequencing errors. CDR3 sequences were aligned to IMGT reference sequences to assign V, D and J gene segments. Each retained sequence needed at least a six-nucleotide match to both a V gene segment and a J gene segment. A rearrangement was called productive if the CDR3 had no stop codons and remained in frame with V and J, and every other rearrangement was called non-productive. Following IMGT convention, CDR3 was defined as the stretch from the second conserved V-encoded cysteine to the conserved J-encoded phenylalanine. The earlier analysis of fewer than 700 of the donors excluded sequences that lacked an unambiguous match to a single V gene segment. An earlier analysis of a few hundred of the donors called V segments functional above 56.7% productive rearrangements and segregating when the between-donor standard deviation exceeded 5%. To diagnose cytomegalovirus status from the catalog of TCR beta chain sequences, a statistical classification framework was built. In a later analysis, TCR nucleotide sequences were compared against IMGT/GENE-DB human TR gene sequences so that V and J genes could be assigned. A later analysis assigned CDR3 sequences and most-parsimonious VDJ recombination scenarios with the TCRdist pipeline. A later analysis defined each TCR beta chain by its CDR3 amino acid sequence plus V-gene family, and excluded reads lacking a unique V-gene family. In a later analysis, a few hundred highly shared, low-generation-probability nucleotide sequences were removed to address suspected cross-contamination and a sequencing artifact. For each public chain, a later analysis derived a clonal expansion index from normalized ranks of inferred template counts within each repertoire. Generation probabilities in a later analysis came from a VDJ recombination model fitted to out-of-frame rearrangements, and those results were checked against IGoR. In a later analysis, hypergeometric tests were used to score TCR-TCR, TCR-HLA and TCR-CMV co-occurrence, with a repertoire-size bias correction applied to TCR pairs. False discovery rates were estimated in a later analysis by permuting HLA or CMV assignments 20 times. In a later analysis, co-occurring TCRs were grouped using DBSCAN, with TCRdist sequence similarity added in when clustering inside HLA-allele-positive subsets. Repertoires with fewer than 30,000 or more than 120,000 public chains were left out of co-occurrence clustering, as were about five repertoires with anomalous nucleotide sharing. In TCRdb, the immuneACCESS table is reduced to in-frame sequences with V and J assigned. These tables do not hold every clone; where another copy was compared, an unresolved V gene accounts for under half, and the others remain unexplained. V and J calls and clone size follow that table, whereas D and trimming were derived from the DNA. The sample yields around 98,000 clones; roughly 76% were counted once. The ten largest account for less than 2.5% of the sample.

According to the germline V gene, CDR1 reads MNHNS and CDR2 reads SASEGT. The CDR3, from cysteine to phenylalanine, totals 15 residues. Only the CDR3 part of the read is kept: 45 bases, read in frame from the first base. V and J are truncated by 3 bases and 8 bases respectively, leaving an intervening sequence of 17 bases. Points the paper makes about the study in general: Immune exposure information for the cohort was limited to CMV serostatus. The authors suggested that the approach could potentially be generalized to other disease states and immunological phenotypes. Several of the top co-occurrence clusters appeared to be linked to parvovirus B19, influenza, CMV and Epstein-Barr virus, according to a later analysis. Specific HLA alleles were associated with over 15,000 TCR beta sequences at a false discovery rate of 0.05 in a later analysis. Most CMV-associated TCR beta chains appeared to be HLA-restricted in a later analysis, and the HLA associations seemed to be driven largely by CMV exposure. Presence/absence analyses assumed roughly uniform sequencing depth across donors, an assumption that may not hold. Because HLA typing was missing for some donors at each locus, association tests included only the typed subset. In vitro tests confirmed that a few of the cytomegalovirus-associated TCR beta chains recognize cytomegalovirus antigens. In a later analysis, HLA-associated TCR beta chains were found to be more clonally expanded and to have lower generation probabilities than equally common non-associated chains. In an earlier analysis of approximately 590 of the donors, most TCR beta V segments appeared in productive rearrangements about 90% or about 30% of the time, broadly matching IMGT annotations. A cluster of highly shared sequence variants was judged likely to represent a technical artifact of the sequencing pipeline. A further reported finding was that TCR beta sequences accurately predicted the HLA-A and HLA-B alleles for most subjects in the first cohort. Some IMGT-functional V segments, including TRBV6-2 and TRBV6-3, could not be told apart with the 87-base-pair reads, so those segments were excluded. When HLA alleles, especially DR and DQ, strongly co-occurred, attributing TCR associations to individual alleles was difficult. Compared with the roughly 600-donor mean, donors in an Asian-associated ancestry cluster had fewer N-insertions in productive TCRs, according to a later genetic analysis. This cohort had only TCR beta chains sequenced, and the lack of alpha or paired-chain data limited which features could be detected. In both the original and validation cohorts, the classifier was reported to diagnose cytomegalovirus status with high specificity and sensitivity. In a later analysis, TCR association rates were found to vary across HLA loci, with the most associated TCRs seen for DRB1 alleles and the fewest for HLA-C alleles. In the study, some 160 TCR beta chains were listed as associated with cytomegalovirus. Most TCR sequences were seen in very few donors, while some public TCRs were found in many individuals. Linkage disequilibrium might explain the correlated functional status among segregating V segments, but an unknown experimental factor could not be ruled out. In a later genetic analysis, a missense DCLRE1C variant was associated with V-gene and J-gene trimming of TCR beta chains, and the association was replicated in an independent cohort. Seventeen rarely observed V segments, including chromosome 9 orphons, were excluded from the earlier analysis of a few hundred of the donors because counts were too low.

Of note for this clone: Its antigen is not yet known. Per-nucleotide qualities are absent, and no much larger clonotype sits a single base away.

The cohort was made up of roughly 670 healthy bone marrow donors. All cohort members were sampled while nominally healthy, although unrecorded immune exposures were likely present. The donor tested CMV seronegative, placing the donor among the 352 seronegative members of the cohort. A peripheral blood sample was provided by each donor, and peripheral blood mononuclear cells were used for TCR beta sequencing. Genomic DNA was extracted from the blood cell samples with the Qiagen DNeasy Blood Extraction Kit. The sequence is built from TRBV6-1 and TRBJ1-3, with the D gene not clear enough to name. This TCR derives from a man over 45 in good health and CMV-seronegative. The sequenced sample consisted of PBMCs. CDR3 protein: CASSEGTQSWHTIYF. In nucleotides, the sequence is TGTGCCAGCAGTGAGGGCACCCAAAGCTGGCACACCATATATTTT.